This T cell receptor beta chain was sequenced during a study of prognosis after radiotherapy for stage I lung cancer. On two occasions, one at each of two time points, approximately 5.6 milliliters of peripheral blood were drawn. The CDR3 extends over 17 amino acids. The germline V gene encodes CDR1 LNHDA and CDR2 SQIVND (reference sequence). V lost 3 bases and J lost 0, with 12 bases in between. Amplification of TCR beta CDR3 from genomic DNA used two-round multiplex PCR. Initially, in first-round PCR, primers specific to each TRBV and TRBJ gene were used. MiXCR was run by TCRdb on the multiplex PCR reads, yielding one entry per CDR3 protein. The table has 17,000 or so distinct CDR3 sequences, around 40% seen once.

Material: PBMCs, obtained before or after stereotactic body radiation therapy (not recorded which). This chain links TRBV19 with TRBJ2-6; D not certain. This TCR came from a donor aged 50 or older with non-small cell lung cancer. Here the CDR3 DNA reads TGTGCCAGTAGTATGTGGGTAGTGCGCTCTGGGGCCAACGTCCTGACTTTC. Encoded protein: CASSMWVVRSGANVLTF. Using reference TRBV19 and TRBJ2-6 for the parts outside the CDR3, the full variable domain is DGGITQSPKYLFRKEGQNVTLSCEQNLNHDAMYWYRQDPGQGLRLIYYSQIVNDFQKGDIAEGYSVSREKKESFPLTVTSAQKNPTAFYLCASSMWVVRSGANVLTFGAGSRLTVL.